This record covers a single T cell receptor beta chain. Its antigen has not been determined. Base qualities were left out, and no much larger clone turns up one base away. Inclusive of the bounding cysteine and phenylalanine, the CDR3 is 11 residues long. Of the read, only the CDR3 DNA is kept; its 33 bases are in frame from base 1. The data originate from a study of shared clonotypes between healthy human individuals (dated by TCRdb to about 2020). About the full investigation: The cohort included three men and two women between 18 and 49 years of age. To increase sequencing depth and limit assay-specific biases, different laboratories used diverse techniques to prepare libraries and sequence TCR repertoires. The study deeply sequenced blood TCR repertoires of several healthy adults to estimate repertoire size and the extent of clonotype sharing between individuals. Between about 0.9 and 9 billion PBMCs per donor were obtained by leukapheresis. For each donor, CD4 naive and CD4 memory were each given three plates, CD8 naive was given two plates, and CD8 memory was given one plate. Paper-wide results and their limitations: Because the study included only a small number of donors, the genetic and exposure-history diversity represented was limited. Based on pairwise subsampling, the degree of clonotype sharing among donors was expected to be affected by sequencing depth. Approximately 4.8% of naive CD4, 3.5% of naive CD8, 2% to 2.5% of memory CD4, and roughly 0.4% of memory CD8 clonotypes were shared across several donors. Larger estimated clonotype richness was generally found for naive subsets than for memory subsets. Rarefaction of sorted-subset datasets indicated incomplete sequencing despite the large sequencing depth. Compared with non-shared clonotypes, clonotypes shared by all four sorted-subset donors had higher generation probabilities. Only blood was sampled, and tissue TCR repertoires likely differ from those in blood.

Using the deep immunoSEQ assay, multiplex PCR amplified TCR CDR3 regions from genomic DNA. For each cell subset, the extracted genomic DNA was distributed evenly across all wells of several immunoSEQ 96-well plates, and each plate served as one replicate. For sorted subsets, approximately 210 ng of genomic DNA, equivalent to 30,000 or so T cell genomes, went into each replicate PCR. Purified libraries were measured with a Qubit 3.0 fluorometer, size-checked on a Bioanalyzer 2100, and measured again with the KAPA Library Quantification kit. Each immunoSEQ 96-well plate was sequenced on its own single-read 150-cycle Illumina NextSeq 550 flow cell. The paper's processing steps were these. The immunoSEQ output contained only junctional sequences without quality scores, so filtering could not match that applied to full-length reads. To assign V/J genes and CDR3, sequences were annotated using PyIR, a Python wrapper for IgBLAST v1.9, with IMGT germline references. Reads were removed for weak V/J assignments (E-value above 1e-6), missing CDR3, stop codons, out-of-frame junctions, or ambiguous translated residues. V3J clonotypes were defined as sequences sharing the same inferred V gene, J gene, and CDR3 amino acid sequence. The percentage overlap between two repertoires was calculated by dividing the number of shared unique clonotypes by the size of the smaller repertoire. Richness of each repertoire was evaluated using RTK rarefaction, the Chao1 estimator, and Recon v2.1 estimates of unobserved clonotypes. Generation probabilities for all TCRbeta clonotypes obtained by the gDNA method from a few donors were computed using OLGA. In its TCRdb copy, this immuneACCESS table keeps in-frame sequences only and misses some clones. Where compared with another copy, unresolved V genes explain less than half of these, and the others have no known cause. V and J calls and clone size are those listed in that table; D and trimming were worked out from the DNA. Recorded for this sample are fewer than 850,000 clones; 96% of them occurred a single time. The ten largest account for about 0.25% of the sample.

CD8 naive samples were CD45RO-negative cells positively selected for CCR7, giving a CD45RA+CCR7+ population that excluded TemRA cells. The donors were healthy, HIV-negative adults who had no recently reported acute infections or vaccinations. Every donor was a Caucasian adult residing in Nashville, Tennessee, USA. Blood was obtained by leukapheresis, after which PBMCs were separated by Ficoll-Histopaque density gradient centrifugation and cryopreserved in liquid nitrogen vapor phase. Analytical flow cytometry was used to check the purity and quantity of every magnetically sorted T cell population. Genomic DNA was isolated from every sorted fraction and measured by UV absorbance on a Nanodrop 2000c.

The V and J genes are TRBV21-1 and TRBJ2-1; the table's D call of TRBD1 was not tested on the DNA. TRBV21-1 is annotated as a pseudogene. The sample taken for sequencing was naive CD8+ T cells sorted from blood. The cell subset or site label here, explained by the study, means: CD45RA+CCR7+. This clonotype was sampled from a man aged 25-40 years in good health. CDR3 protein: CASSNSYEQFF. The DNA reads TGTGCCAGCAGCAATTCATATGAGCAGTTCTTC.